This T cell receptor (beta chain) was sequenced for a study of blood T cell repertoires in COVID-19. Study as a whole: T cells, B-cell-depleted T cells, or PBMCs supplied cDNA or gDNA.

CDR3 length equals 14 residues. V was cut by 0 bases and J by 4 bases, with 9 bases left in between. Germline V gene lookup returns CDR1 LNHNV and CDR2 YYDKDF (reference sequence). Original processing notes: Amplification of reference gene primers was used by the study to estimate nucleated cell counts. Sequencing used immunoSEQ multiplex PCR; TCRdb keeps in-frame clones, though not all of them. That table supplies the V and J calls and clone size; D and trimming were determined from the DNA. There are about 480,000 clones in the sample; 87% occur only once, and about 2.1% lies in the top ten. The chain has TRBV15 and TRBJ1-2; D may be TRBD1 (6 bases). The sequence was collected from a woman under 30 with acute COVID-19. Sequencing was done on a sample of PBMCs or T cells enriched from blood (not recorded which). The DNA for the CDR3 is TGTGCCACCAGCAGAGACCGAGGGGGCTATGGCTACACCTTC. It yields the protein CATSRDRGGYGYTF.